The sequence of this T cell receptor (beta chain) was determined in a study of blood T cell repertoires in COVID-19. As for the study in general: Acute and convalescent COVID-19 samples came from the United States, Italy and Spain.

In the authors' methods: Researchers report that nucleated cell counts were estimated from reference gene primer amplification. Sequencing used immunoSEQ multiplex PCR; TCRdb keeps in-frame clones, though not all of them. V and J calls and clone size are those listed in that table; D and trimming were worked out from the DNA. The sample yields 200,000 to 250,000 clones, 85% to 90% seen once. Ages ranged from about 18 to 90 years, with residence in around 24 US areas. Participant-given clinical history determined each cohort assignment. The V gene's germline CDR1 is SEHNR and CDR2 FQNEAQ (reference sequence). This CDR3 comprises 14 residues. The ends lost 5 bases at V and 3 bases at J; junction bases unmatched: 6.

The rearrangement uses TRBV7-9 and TRBJ2-7; 8 bases are shared with TRBD1. Specimen: PBMCs or T cells enriched from blood (not recorded which). The receptor was isolated from a woman aged 45 to 65 with acute COVID-19. The CDR3 DNA is TGTGCCAGCAGCCCCGGGACAGGAGGCTACGAGCAGTACTTC. Protein sequence: CASSPGTGGYEQYF.